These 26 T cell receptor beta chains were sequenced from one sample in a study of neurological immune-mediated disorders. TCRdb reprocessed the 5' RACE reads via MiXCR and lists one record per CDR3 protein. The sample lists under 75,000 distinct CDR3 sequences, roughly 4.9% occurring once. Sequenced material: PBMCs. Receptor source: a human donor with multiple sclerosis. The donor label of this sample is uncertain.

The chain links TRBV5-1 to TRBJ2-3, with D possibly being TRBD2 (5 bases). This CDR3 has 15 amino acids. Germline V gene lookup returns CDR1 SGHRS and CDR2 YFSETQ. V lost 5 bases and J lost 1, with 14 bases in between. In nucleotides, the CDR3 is TGCGCCAGCAGACTGTACCGGGAAGGCACAGATACGCAGTATTTT. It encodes CASRLYREGTDTQYF.

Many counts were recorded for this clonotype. Written as DNA, the CDR3 is TGTGCCATCAGTGAGGCCCGAGACAGGGCGGCGCAGCCCCAGCATTTT. Translation: CAISEARDRAAQPQHF. The rearrangement links TRBV10-3 to TRBJ1-5; 7 bases are shared with TRBD1. CDR1 is ENHRY and CDR2 is SYGVKD in the germline V gene. Trimming at V came to 2 bases and at J to 7 bases, leaving 11 bases not matched to a gene. This CDR3 has 16 residues.

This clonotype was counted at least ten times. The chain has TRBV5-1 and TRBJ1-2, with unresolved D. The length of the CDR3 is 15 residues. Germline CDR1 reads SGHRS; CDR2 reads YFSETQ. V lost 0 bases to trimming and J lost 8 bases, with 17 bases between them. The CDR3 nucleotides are TGCGCCAGCAGCTTGGATCCCTCCCAGTCGTGGGGCTACACCTTC. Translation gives CASSLDPSQSWGYTF.

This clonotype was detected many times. The DNA of the CDR3 is TGTGCCAGCAGCTTAGTAGGTCGGGCCAGCTCCTACAATGAGCAGTTCTTC. Its translation: CASSLVGRASSYNEQFF. V is TRBV7-9 and J is TRBJ2-1; D uncertain. Germline-derived CDR1 and CDR2 are SEHNR and FQNEAQ (reference sequence). The CDR3 loop spans 17 amino acids. Between the trimmed V and J ends, which lost 1 base and 0 bases, there was a span of 13 bases.

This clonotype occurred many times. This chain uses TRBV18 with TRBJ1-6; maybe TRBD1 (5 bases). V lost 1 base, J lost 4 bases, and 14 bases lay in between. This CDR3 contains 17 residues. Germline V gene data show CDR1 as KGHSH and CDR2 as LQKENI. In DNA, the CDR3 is TGTGCCAGCTCACCACAGGGGTCCTTACCATATAATTCACCCCTCCACTTT. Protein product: CASSPQGSLPYNSPLHF.

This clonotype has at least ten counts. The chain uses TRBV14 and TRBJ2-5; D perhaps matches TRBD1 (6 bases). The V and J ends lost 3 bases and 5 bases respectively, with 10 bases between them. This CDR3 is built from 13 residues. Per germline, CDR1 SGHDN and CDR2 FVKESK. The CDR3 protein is CASSQVGAETQYF. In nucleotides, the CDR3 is TGTGCCAGCAGCCAGGTGGGGGCTGAGACCCAGTACTTC.

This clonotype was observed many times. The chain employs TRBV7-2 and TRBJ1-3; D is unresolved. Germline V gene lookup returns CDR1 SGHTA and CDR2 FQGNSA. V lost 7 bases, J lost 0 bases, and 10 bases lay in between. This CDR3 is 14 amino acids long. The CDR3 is CASKLTPSGNTIYF. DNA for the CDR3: TGTGCCAGCAAACTGACACCCTCTGGAAACACCATATATTTT.

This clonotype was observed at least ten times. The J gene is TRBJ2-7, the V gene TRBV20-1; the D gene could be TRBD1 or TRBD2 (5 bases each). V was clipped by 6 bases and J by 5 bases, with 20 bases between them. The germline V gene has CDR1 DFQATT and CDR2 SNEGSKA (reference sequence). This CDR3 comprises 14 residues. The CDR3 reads CSARDDGVGDEQYF. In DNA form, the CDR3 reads TGCAGTGCCCGGGACGACGGTGTGGGGGACGAGCAGTACTTC.

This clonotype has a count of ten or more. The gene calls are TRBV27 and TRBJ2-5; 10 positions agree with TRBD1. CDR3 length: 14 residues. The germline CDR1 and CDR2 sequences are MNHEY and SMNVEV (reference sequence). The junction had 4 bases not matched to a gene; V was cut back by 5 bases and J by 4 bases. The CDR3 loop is CASSRGQGGETQYF. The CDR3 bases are TGTGCCAGCAGTCGCGGACAGGGGGGAGAGACCCAGTACTTC.

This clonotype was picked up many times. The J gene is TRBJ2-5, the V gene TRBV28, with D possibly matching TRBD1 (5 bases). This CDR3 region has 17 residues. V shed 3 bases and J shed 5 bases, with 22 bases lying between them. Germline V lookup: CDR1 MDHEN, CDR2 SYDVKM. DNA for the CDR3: TGTGCCAGCAGTTTGTATGACAGCCACGGCCCCGGGGAGACCCAGTACTTC. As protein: CASSLYDSHGPGETQYF.

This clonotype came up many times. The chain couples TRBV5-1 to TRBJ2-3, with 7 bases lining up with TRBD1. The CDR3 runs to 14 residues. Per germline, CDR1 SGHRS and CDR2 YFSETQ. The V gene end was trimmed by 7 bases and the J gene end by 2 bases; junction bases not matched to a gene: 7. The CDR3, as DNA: TGCGCCAGCGGATTACAGGGGTTCACAGATACGCAGTATTTT. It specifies CASGLQGFTDTQYF.

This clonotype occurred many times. The CDR3 is CASSVEYLASYNEQFF. The CDR3 DNA sequence: TGTGCCAGCAGCGTAGAGTACCTAGCGTCCTACAATGAGCAGTTCTTC. The V and J genes are TRBV9 and TRBJ2-1; a possible D gene is TRBD2 (6 bases). V dropped 0 bases and J dropped 1 base, with 11 bases sitting between them. CDR3 length: 16 amino acids. Germline assignment: CDR1 SGDLS and CDR2 YYNGEE.

CDR3 bases: TGTGCCAGCAGTCTTAGCGGAAACTACAATGAGCAGTTCTTC. Translation: CASSLSGNYNEQFF. V and J are TRBV12-3 or TRBV12-4 and TRBJ2-1; possibly TRBD2 for D (6 bases). V was trimmed by 5 bases and J by 3 bases, leaving 11 bases between them. CDR3 length: 14 amino acids.

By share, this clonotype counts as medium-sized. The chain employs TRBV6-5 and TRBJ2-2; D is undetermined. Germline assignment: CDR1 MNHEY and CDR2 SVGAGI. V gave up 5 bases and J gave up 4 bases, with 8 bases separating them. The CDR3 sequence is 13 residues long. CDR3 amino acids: CASSTTLTGELFF. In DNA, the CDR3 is TGTGCCAGCAGTACCACCCTCACCGGGGAGCTGTTTTTT.

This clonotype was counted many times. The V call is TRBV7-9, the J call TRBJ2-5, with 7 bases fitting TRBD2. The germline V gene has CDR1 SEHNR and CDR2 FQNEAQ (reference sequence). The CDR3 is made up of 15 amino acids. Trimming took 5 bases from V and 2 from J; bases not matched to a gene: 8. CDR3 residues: CASSLTSAVQETQYF. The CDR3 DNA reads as TGTGCCAGCAGCCTAACTAGCGCAGTACAAGAGACCCAGTACTTC.

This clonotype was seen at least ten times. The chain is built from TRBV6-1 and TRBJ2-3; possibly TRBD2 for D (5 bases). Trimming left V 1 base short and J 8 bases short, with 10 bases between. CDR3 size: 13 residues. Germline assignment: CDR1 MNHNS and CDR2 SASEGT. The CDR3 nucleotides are TGTGCCAGCAGTGAAGGGAACGGGATTACGCAGTATTTT. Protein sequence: CASSEGNGITQYF.

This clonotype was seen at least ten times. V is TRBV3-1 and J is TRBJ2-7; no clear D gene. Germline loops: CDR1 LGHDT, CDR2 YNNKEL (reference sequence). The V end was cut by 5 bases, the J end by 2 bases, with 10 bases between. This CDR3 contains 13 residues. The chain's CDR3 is CASSKTETYEQYF. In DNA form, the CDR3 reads TGTGCCAGCAGCAAGACTGAGACCTACGAGCAGTACTTC.

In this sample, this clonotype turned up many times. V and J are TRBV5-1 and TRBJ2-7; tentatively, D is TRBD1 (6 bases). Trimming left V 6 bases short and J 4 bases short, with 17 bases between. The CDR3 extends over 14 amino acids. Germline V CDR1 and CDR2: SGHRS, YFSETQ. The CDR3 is CASKRTRDTYEQYF. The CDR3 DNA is TGCGCCAGCAAGAGAACTAGGGACACTTACGAGCAGTACTTC.

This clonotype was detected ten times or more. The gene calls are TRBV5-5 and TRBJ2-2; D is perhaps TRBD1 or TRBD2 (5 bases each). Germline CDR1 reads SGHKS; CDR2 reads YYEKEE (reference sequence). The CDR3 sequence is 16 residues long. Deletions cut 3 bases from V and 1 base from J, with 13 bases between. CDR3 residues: CASSSPGTVNTGELFF. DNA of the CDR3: TGTGCCAGCAGCTCGCCCGGGACGGTGAACACCGGGGAGCTGTTTTTT. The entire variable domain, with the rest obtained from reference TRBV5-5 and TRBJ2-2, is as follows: DAGVTQSPTHLIKTRGQQVTLRCSPISGHKSVSWYQQVLGQGPQFIFQYYEKEERGRGNFPDRFSARQFPNYSSELNVNALLLGDSALYLCASSSPGTVNTGELFFGEGSRLTVL.

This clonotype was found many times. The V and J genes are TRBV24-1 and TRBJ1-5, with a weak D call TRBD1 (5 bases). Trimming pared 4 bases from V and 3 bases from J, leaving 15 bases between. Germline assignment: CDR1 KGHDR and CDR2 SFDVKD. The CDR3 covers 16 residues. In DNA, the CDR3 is TGTGCCACCAGTGAAGGGACCAGAAAATCCAATCAGCCCCAGCATTTT. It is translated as CATSEGTRKSNQPQHF.

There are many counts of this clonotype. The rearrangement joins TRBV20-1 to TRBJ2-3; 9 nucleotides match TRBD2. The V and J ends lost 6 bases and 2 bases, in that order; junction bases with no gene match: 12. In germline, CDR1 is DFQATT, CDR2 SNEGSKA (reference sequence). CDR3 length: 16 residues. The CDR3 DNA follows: TGCAGTGCCATGGATTGGACTAGCGCTTACACAGATACGCAGTATTTT. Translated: CSAMDWTSAYTDTQYF.

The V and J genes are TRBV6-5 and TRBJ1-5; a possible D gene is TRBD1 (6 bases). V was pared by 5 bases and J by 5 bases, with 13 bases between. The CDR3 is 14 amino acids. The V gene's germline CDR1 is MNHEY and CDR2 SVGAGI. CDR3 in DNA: TGTGCCAGCAGTCGCCAGAGGGGGGATCAGCCCCAGCATTTT. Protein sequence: CASSRQRGDQPQHF.

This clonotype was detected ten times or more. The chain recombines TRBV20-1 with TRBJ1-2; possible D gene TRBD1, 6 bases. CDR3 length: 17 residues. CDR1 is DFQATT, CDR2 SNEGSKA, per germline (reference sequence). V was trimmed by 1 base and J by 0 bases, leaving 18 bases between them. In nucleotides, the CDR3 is TGCAGTGCTAGAGTGGGGGGGGGCGTGGACCCTAACTATGGCTACACCTTC. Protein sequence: CSARVGGGVDPNYGYTF.

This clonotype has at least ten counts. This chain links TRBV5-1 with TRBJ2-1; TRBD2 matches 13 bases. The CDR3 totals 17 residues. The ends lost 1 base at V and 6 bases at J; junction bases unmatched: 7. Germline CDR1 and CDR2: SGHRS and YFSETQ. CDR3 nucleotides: TGCGCCAGCAGCTTGTCCAGACTAGCGGGGGGTGTCAATGAGCAGTTCTTC. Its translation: CASSLSRLAGGVNEQFF.

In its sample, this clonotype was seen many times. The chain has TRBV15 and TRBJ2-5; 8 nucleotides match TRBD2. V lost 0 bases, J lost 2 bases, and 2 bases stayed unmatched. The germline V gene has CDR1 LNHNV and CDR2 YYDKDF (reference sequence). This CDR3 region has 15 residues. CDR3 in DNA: TGTGCCACCAGCAGAGATCGCGGGGGGCAAGAGACCCAGTACTTC. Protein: CATSRDRGGQETQYF.

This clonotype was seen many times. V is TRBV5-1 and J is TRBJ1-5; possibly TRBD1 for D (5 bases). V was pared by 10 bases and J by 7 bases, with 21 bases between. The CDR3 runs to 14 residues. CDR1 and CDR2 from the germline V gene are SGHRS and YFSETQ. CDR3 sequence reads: CAVAAEQGGQPQHF. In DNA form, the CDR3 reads TGCGCCGTAGCAGCGGAGCAGGGAGGACAGCCCCAGCATTTT.